The clone carrying this T cell receptor beta chain has a single count. Its target is not known. The same CDR3 arises from other DNA sequences in this sample as well. The data are from a study of shared clonotypes between healthy human individuals. Study-wide points: Specimens sampled were limited to blood, with tissue repertoires likely differing.

At the deep level, the assay was run. The repertoire was sequenced with immunoSEQ multiplex PCR; TCRdb's copy has only in-frame clones and lacks some. The sample holds 850,000 to 1,200,000 clones, about 77% seen once. The length of the CDR3 is 16 residues. J lost 4 bases, V lost 3 bases, and 3 bases had no gene match. Germline CDR1 is SGHDN and CDR2 is FVKESK. Caucasian adults residing in Nashville, Tennessee made up all the donors. Sequencing was done on a sample of memory CD4+ T cells sorted from blood. Subset noted: CD45RA-negative fraction. The sequence came from a man younger than 35 in good health. The rearrangement uses TRBV14 and TRBJ2-1; TRBD2 aligns across 13 bases. The CDR3 protein is CASSHLLAGGYNEQFF. DNA for the CDR3: TGTGCCAGCAGCCACTTACTAGCGGGGGGGTACAATGAGCAGTTCTTC.